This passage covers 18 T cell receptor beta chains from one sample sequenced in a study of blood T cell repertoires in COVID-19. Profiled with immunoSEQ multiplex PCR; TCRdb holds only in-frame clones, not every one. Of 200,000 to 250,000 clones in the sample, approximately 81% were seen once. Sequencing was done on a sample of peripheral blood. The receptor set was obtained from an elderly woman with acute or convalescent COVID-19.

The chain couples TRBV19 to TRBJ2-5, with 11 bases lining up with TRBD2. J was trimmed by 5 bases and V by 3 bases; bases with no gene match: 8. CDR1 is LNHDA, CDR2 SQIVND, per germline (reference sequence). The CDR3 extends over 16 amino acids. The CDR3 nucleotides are TGTGCCAGTAGTATGCTAGCGGGGGGTGTCGCGGAGACCCAGTACTTC. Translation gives CASSMLAGGVAETQYF.

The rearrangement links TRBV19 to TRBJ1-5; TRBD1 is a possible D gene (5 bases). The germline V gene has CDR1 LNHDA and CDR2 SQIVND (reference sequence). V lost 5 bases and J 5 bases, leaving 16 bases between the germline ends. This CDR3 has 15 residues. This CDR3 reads CASSPGLPGDQPQHF. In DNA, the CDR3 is TGTGCCAGTAGTCCGGGACTCCCCGGGGATCAGCCCCAGCATTTT.

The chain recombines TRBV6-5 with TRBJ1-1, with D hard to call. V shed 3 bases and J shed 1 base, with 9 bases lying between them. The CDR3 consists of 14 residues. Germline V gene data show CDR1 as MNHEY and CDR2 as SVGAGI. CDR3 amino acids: CASSYSEGNTEAFF. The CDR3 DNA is TGTGCCAGCAGTTATTCGGAGGGGAACACTGAAGCTTTCTTT.

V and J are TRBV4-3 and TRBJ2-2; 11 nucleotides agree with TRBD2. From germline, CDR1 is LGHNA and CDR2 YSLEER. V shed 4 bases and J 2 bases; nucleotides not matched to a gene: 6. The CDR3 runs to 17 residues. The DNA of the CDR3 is TGCGCCAGCAGCCGCCGACTAGCGGGGACTAACACCGGGGAGCTGTTTTTT. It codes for CASSRRLAGTNTGELFF.

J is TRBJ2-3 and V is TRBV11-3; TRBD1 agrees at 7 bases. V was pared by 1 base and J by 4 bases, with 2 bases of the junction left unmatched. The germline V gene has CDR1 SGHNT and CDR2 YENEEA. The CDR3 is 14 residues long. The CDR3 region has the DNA TGTGCCAGCAGCTTAGGCCAGGGGGCAGATACGCAGTATTTT. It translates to CASSLGQGADTQYF.

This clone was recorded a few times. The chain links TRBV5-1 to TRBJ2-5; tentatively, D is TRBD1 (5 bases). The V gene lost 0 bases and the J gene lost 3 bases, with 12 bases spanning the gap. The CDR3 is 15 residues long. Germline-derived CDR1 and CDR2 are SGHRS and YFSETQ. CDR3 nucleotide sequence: TGCGCCAGCAGCTTGGTTTATAGGGGCAAAGAGACCCAGTACTTC. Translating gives CASSLVYRGKETQYF.

The CDR3 DNA follows: TGTGCCAGTAGTATTTATTCGGGGGGAATTCAGCCCCAGCATTTT. Its protein product is CASSIYSGGIQPQHF. The V call is TRBV19, the J call TRBJ1-5; TRBD1 is a possible D gene (5 bases). The CDR3 extends over 15 amino acids. Germline values: CDR1 LNHDA, CDR2 SQIVND (reference sequence). The germline V and J ends were trimmed by 3 bases and 6 bases, with 15 bases remaining between them.

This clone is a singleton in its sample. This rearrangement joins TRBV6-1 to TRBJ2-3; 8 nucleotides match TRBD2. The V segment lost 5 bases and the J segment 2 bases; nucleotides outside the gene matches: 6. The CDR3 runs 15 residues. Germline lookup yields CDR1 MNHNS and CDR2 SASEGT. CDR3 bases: TGTGCCAGCAGTTCCACTAGCGGCTTCACAGATACGCAGTATTTT. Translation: CASSSTSGFTDTQYF.

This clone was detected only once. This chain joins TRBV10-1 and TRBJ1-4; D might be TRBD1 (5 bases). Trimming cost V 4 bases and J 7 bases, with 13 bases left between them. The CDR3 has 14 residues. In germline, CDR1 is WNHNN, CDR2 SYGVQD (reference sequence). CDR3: CASSAPGIGEKLFF. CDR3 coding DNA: TGCGCCAGCAGTGCGCCAGGGATCGGTGAAAAACTGTTTTTT.

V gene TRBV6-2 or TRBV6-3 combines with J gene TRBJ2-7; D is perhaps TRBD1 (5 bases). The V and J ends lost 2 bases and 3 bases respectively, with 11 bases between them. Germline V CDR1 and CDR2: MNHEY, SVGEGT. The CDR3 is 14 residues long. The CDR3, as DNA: TGTGCCAGCAGTTACCAGGCAGGGCTCTACGAGCAGTACTTC. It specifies CASSYQAGLYEQYF.

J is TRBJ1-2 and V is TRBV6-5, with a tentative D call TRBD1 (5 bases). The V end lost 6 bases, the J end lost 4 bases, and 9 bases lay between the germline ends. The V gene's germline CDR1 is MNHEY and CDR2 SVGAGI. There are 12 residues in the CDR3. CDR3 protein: CASRRQTYGYTF. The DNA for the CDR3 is TGTGCCAGCAGGAGACAGACCTATGGCTACACCTTC.

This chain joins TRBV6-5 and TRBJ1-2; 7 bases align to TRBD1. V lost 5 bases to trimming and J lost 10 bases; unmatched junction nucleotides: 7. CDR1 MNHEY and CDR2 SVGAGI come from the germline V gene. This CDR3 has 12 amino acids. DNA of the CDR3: TGTGCCAGCAGTCTAACACAGGGGAACTACACCTTC. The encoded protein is CASSLTQGNYTF.

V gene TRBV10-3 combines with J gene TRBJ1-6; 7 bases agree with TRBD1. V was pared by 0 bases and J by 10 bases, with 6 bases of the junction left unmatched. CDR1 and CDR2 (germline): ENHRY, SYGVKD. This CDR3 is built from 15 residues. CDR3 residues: CAISESAQGSSPLHF. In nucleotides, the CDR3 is TGTGCCATCAGTGAGTCGGCACAGGGGAGCTCACCCCTCCACTTT.

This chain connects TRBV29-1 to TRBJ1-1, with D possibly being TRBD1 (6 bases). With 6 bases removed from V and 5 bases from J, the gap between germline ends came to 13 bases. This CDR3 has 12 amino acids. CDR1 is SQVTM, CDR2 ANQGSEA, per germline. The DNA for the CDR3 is TGCAGCGTCACACAGGGAATGACTGAAGCTTTCTTT. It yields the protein CSVTQGMTEAFF.

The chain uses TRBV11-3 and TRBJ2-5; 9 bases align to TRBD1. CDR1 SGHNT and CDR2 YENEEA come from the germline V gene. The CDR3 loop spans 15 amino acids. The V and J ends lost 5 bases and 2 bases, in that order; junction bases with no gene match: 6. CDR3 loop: CASSLDGQGQETQYF. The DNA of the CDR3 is TGTGCCAGCAGCCTGGACGGACAGGGGCAAGAGACCCAGTACTTC.

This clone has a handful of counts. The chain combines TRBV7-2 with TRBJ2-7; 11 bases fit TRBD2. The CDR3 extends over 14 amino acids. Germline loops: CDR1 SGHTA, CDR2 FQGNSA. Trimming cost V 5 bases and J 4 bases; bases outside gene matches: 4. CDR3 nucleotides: TGTGCCAGCAGCACGACTAGCGGGGTTTACGAGCAGTACTTC. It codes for CASSTTSGVYEQYF.

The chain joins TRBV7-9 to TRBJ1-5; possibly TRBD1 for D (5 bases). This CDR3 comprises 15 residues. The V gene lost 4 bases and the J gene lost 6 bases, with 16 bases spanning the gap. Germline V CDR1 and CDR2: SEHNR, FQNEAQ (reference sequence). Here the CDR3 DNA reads TGTGCCAGCAGCTCCGCGGGGGGGGTAGGTCAGCCCCAGCATTTT. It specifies CASSSAGGVGQPQHF.

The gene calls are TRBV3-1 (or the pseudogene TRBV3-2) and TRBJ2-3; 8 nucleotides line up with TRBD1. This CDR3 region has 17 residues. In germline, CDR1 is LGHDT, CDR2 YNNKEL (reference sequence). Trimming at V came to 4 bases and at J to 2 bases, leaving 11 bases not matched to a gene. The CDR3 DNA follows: TGTGCCAGCAGCCGCCCAGGGGGACAGGCCTACACAGATACGCAGTATTTT. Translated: CASSRPGGQAYTDTQYF.